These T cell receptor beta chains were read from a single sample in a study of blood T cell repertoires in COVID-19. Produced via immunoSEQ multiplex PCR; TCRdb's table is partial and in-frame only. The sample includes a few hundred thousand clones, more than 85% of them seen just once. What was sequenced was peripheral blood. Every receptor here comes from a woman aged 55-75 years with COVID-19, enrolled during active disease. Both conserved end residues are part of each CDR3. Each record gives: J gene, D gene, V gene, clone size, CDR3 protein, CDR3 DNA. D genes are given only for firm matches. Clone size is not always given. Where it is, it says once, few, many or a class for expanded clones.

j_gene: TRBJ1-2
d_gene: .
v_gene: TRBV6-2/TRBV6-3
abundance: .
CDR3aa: CASSQYTGDYGYTF
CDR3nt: TGTGCCAGCAGCCAATACACAGGCGACTATGGCTACACCTTC

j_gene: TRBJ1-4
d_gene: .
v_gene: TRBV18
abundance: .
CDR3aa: CASSQGGKNEKLFF
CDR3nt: TGTGCCAGCTCACAAGGCGGGAAGAATGAAAAACTGTTTTTT

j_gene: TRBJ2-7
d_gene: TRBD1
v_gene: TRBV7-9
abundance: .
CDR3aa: CASSLGRQGNHEQYF
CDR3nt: TGTGCCAGCAGCTTAGGGAGACAGGGAAACCACGAGCAGTACTTC

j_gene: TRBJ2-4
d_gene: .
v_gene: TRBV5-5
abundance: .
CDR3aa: CASSSTPGTKNDIQYF
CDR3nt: TGTGCCAGCAGCTCCACACCCGGGACAAAGAATGACATTCAGTACTTC

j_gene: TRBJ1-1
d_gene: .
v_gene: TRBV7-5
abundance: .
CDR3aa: CVRSCLSGEGEAFF
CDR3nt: TGTGTCAGAAGCTGCCTGTCAGGGGAGGGTGAAGCTTTCTTT

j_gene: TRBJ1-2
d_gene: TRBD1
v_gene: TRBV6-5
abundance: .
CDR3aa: CASKRDRDYGYTF
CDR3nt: TGTGCCAGCAAAAGAGACAGGGACTATGGCTACACCTTC

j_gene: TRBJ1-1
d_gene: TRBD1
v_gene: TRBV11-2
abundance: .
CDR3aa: CASSLVTGGYTEAFF
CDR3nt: TGTGCCAGCAGCTTAGTAACAGGGGGCTACACTGAAGCTTTCTTT

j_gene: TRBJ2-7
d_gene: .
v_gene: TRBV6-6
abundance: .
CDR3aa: CASSYSGRPEQYF
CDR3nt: TGTGCCAGCAGTTACTCGGGCAGACCCGAGCAGTACTTC

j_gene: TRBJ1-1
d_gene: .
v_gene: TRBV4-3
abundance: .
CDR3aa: CASSEESARPAEAFF
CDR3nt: TGCGCCAGCAGCGAGGAGAGTGCGCGCCCCGCTGAAGCTTTCTTT

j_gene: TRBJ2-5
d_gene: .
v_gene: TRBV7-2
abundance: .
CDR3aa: CASSLGTGWGQETQYF
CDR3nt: TGTGCCAGCAGCTTGGGAACAGGGTGGGGGCAAGAGACCCAGTACTTC

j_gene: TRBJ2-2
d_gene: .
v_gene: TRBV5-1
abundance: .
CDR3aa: CASSLTGTGELFF
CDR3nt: TGCGCCAGCAGCTTGACAGGGACCGGGGAGCTGTTTTTT

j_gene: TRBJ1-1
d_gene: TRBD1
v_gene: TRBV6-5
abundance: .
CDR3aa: CASRRQRQGDAFF
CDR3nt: TGTGCCAGCAGGCGACAACGACAGGGTGATGCTTTCTTT

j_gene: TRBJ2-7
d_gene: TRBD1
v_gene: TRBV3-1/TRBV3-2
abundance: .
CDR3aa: CASSQEATGHYEQYF
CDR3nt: TGTGCCAGCAGCCAGGAAGCGACAGGGCACTACGAGCAGTACTTC

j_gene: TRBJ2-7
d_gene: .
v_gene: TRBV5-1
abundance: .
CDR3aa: CASSLRTSSYEQYF
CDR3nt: TGCGCCAGCAGCTTAAGAACTTCCTCCTACGAGCAGTACTTC

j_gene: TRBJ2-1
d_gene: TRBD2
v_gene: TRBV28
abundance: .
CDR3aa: CASRQRETFNEQFF
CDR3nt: TGTGCCAGCAGGCAGCGGGAGACCTTCAATGAGCAGTTCTTC

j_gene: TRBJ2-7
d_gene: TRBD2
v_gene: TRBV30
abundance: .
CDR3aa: CAWSVSGSGYEQYF
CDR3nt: TGTGCCTGGAGTGTTAGCGGGAGCGGATACGAGCAGTACTTC

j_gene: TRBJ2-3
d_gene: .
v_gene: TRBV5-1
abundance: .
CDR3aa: CASSLAGSKDTQYF
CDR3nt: TGCGCCAGCAGCTTGGCAGGGTCGAAGGATACGCAGTATTTT

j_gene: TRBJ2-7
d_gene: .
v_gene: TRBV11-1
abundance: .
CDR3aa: CASSLASRFYEQYF
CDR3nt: TGTGCCAGCAGCTTAGCTAGCAGATTCTACGAGCAGTACTTC

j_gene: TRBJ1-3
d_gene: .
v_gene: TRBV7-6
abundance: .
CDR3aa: CASSLGAGGGNTIYF
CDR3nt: TGTGCCAGCAGCTTAGGGGCAGGTGGTGGAAACACCATATATTTT

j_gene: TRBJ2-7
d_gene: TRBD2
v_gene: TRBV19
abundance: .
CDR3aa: CASSSPGTSGRSGEQYF
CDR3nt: TGTGCCAGTAGTAGTCCCGGGACTAGCGGGAGGTCCGGCGAGCAGTACTTC

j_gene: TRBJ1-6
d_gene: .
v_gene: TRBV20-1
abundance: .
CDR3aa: CSAPDSSPLHF
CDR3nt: TGCAGTGCCCCGGACTCTTCACCCCTCCACTTT

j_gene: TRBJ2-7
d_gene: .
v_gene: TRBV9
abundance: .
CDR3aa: CASSVAGGRVSEQYF
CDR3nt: TGTGCCAGCAGCGTAGCCGGGGGACGGGTCTCCGAGCAGTACTTC

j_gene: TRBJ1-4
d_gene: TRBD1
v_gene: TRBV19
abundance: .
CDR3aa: CASKKGQGGRANEKLFF
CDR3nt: TGTGCCAGCAAAAAGGGACAGGGAGGGCGAGCTAATGAAAAACTGTTTTTT

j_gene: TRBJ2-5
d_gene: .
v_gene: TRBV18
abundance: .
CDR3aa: CASSRSGEGKETQYF
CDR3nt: TGTGCCAGCTCGCGTTCAGGGGAAGGGAAGGAGACCCAGTACTTC

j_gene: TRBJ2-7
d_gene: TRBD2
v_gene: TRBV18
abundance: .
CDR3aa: CASSPLSGRGYEQYF
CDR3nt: TGTGCCAGCTCACCCCTTAGCGGGAGAGGCTACGAGCAGTACTTC

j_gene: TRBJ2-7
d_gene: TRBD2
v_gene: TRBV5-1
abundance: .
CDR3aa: CASSLLAASGEQYF
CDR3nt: TGCGCCAGCAGCTTACTAGCGGCTTCGGGCGAGCAGTACTTC

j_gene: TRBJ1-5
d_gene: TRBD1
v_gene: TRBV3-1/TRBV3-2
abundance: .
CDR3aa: CASSQGQGNQPQHF
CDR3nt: TGTGCCAGCAGCCAGGGACAGGGAAATCAGCCCCAGCATTTT

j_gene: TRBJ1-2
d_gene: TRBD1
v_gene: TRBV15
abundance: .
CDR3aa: CATSIGGQTGYGYTF
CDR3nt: TGTGCCACCAGCATTGGGGGACAGACGGGCTATGGCTACACCTTC

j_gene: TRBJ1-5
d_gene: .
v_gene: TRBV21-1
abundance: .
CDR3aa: CASSKVGFLKAQHF
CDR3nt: TGTGCCAGCAGCAAAGTGGGCTTCTTGAAGGCCCAGCATTTT

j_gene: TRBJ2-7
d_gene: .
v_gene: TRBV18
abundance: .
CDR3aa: CASSPIPAPRSYEQYF
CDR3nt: TGTGCCAGCTCACCAATCCCAGCGCCGCGCTCCTACGAGCAGTACTTC

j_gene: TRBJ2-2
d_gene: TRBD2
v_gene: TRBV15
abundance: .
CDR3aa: CATSRLRTSGIAGELFF
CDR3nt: TGTGCCACCAGCAGATTGCGGACTAGCGGGATCGCCGGGGAGCTGTTTTTT

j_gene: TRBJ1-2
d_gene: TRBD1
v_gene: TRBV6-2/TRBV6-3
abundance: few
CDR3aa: CASSYSSGTVSGYTF
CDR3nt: TGTGCCAGCAGTTATTCCTCCGGGACAGTGTCTGGCTACACCTTC

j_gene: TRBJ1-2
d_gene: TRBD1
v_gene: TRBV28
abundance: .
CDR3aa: CASSRDRVGGYTF
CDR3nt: TGTGCCAGCAGCCGTGACAGGGTTGGTGGCTACACCTTC

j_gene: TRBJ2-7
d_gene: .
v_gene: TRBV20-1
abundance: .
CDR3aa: CSASTRGYEQYF
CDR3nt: TGCAGTGCTAGTACCAGGGGCTACGAGCAGTACTTC

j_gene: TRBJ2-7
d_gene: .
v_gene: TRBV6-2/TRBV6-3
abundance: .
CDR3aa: CASSLNRDEQYF
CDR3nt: TGTGCCAGCAGCCTGAACAGGGACGAGCAGTACTTC

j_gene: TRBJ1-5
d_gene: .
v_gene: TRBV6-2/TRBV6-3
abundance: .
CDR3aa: CASSYPSAGANQPQHF
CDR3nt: TGTGCCAGCAGTTACCCCTCGGCAGGGGCGAATCAGCCCCAGCATTTT

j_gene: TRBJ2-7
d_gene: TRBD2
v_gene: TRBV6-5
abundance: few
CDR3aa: CASTITGGYEQYF
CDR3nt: TGTGCCAGCACCATTACGGGGGGCTACGAGCAGTACTTC

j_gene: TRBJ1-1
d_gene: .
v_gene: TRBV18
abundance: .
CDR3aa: CASSPTAANTEAFF
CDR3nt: TGTGCCAGCTCACCAACGGCGGCGAACACTGAAGCTTTCTTT

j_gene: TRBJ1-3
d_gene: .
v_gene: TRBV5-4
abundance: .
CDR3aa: CASSSRWSGNTIYF
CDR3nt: TGTGCCAGCAGCTCCAGGTGGTCTGGAAACACCATATATTTT

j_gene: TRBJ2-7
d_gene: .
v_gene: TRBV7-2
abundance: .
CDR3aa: CASSSGASYEQYF
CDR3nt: TGTGCCAGCAGCAGCGGCGCTAGCTACGAGCAGTACTTC

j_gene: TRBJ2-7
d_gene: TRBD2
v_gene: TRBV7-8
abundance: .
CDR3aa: CASSSREGLAGHEQYF
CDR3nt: TGTGCCAGCAGCTCAAGGGAGGGGCTAGCGGGCCACGAGCAGTACTTC

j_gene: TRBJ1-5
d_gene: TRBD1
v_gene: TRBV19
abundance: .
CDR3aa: CASSRQGTGEGNQPQHF
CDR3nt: TGTGCCAGTAGTAGGCAGGGGACAGGGGAAGGGAATCAGCCCCAGCATTTT

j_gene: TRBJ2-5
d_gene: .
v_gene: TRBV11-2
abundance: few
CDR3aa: CASSLAPRVETQYF
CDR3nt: TGTGCCAGCAGCTTAGCTCCCCGGGTGGAGACCCAGTACTTC

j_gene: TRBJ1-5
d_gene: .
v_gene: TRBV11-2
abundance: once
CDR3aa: CASSLASNQPQHF
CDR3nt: TGTGCCAGCAGCTTGGCTAGCAATCAGCCCCAGCATTTT

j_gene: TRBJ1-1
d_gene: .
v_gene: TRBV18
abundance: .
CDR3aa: CASSATNMNTEAFF
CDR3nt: TGTGCCAGCTCAGCCACTAACATGAACACTGAAGCTTTCTTT

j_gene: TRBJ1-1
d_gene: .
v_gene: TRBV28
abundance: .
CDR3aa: CASSTTTPAEPEAFF
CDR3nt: TGTGCCAGCAGCACAACGACACCGGCTGAACCTGAAGCTTTCTTT

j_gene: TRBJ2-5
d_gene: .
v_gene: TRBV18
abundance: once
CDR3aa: CASCSAGMETQYF
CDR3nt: TGTGCCAGCTGCTCAGCGGGTATGGAGACCCAGTACTTC

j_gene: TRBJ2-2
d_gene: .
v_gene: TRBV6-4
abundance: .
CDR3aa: CASSVVSTGELFF
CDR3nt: TGTGCCAGCAGTGTTGTCTCCACCGGGGAGCTGTTTTTT

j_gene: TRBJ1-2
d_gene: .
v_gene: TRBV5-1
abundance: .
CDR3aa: CASSFLQGTNYGYTF
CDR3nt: TGCGCCAGCAGCTTCCTACAGGGAACTAACTATGGCTACACCTTC

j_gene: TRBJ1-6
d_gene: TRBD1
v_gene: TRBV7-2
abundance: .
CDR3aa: CASSRSGTGGFNSPLHF
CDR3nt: TGTGCCAGCAGCAGGTCCGGGACAGGGGGCTTCAATTCACCCCTCCACTTT

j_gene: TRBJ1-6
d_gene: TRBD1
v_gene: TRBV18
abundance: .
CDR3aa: CASSPPDRGNSPLHF
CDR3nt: TGTGCCAGCTCACCACCGGACAGGGGAAATTCACCCCTCCACTTT

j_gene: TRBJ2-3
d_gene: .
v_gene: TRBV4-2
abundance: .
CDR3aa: CASSQVGEPTDTQYF
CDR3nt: TGTGCCAGCAGCCAAGTCGGGGAACCCACAGATACGCAGTATTTT